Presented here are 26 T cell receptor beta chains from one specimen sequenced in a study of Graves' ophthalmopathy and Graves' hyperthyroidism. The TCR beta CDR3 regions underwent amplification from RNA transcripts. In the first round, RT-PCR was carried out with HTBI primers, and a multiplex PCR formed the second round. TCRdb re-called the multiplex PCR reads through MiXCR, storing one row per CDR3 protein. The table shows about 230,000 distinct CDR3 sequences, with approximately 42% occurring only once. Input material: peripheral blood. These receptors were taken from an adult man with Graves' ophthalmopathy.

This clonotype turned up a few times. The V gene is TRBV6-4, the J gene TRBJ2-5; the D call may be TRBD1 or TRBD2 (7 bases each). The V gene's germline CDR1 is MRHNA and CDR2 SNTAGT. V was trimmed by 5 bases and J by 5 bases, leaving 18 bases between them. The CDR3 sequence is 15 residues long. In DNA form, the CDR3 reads TGTGCCAGCAGTTCCCGACAGGGAGGGTCGGAGACCCAGTACTTC. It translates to CASSSRQGGSETQYF.

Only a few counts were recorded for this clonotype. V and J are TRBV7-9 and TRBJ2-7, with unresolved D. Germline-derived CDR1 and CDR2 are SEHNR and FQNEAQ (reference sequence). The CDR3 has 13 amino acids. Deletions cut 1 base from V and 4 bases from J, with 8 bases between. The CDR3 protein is CASSLGAKYEQYF. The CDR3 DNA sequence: TGTGCCAGCAGCTTAGGGGCTAAATACGAGCAGTACTTC. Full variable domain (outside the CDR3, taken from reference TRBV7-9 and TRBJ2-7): DTGVSQNPRHKITKRGQNVTFRCDPISEHNRLYWYRQTLGQGPEFLTYFQNEAQLEKSRLLSDRFSAERPKGSFSTLEIQRTEQGDSAMYLCASSLGAKYEQYFGPGTRLTVT.

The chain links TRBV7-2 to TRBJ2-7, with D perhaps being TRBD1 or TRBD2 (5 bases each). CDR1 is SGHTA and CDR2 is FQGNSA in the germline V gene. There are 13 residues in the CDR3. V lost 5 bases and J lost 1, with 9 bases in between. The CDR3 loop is CASSGGLSYEQYF. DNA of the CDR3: TGTGCCAGCAGCGGGGGATTATCCTACGAGCAGTACTTC.

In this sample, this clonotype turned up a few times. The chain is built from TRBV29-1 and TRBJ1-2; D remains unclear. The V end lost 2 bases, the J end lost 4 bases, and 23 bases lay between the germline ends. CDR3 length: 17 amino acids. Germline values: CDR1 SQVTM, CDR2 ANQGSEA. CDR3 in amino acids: CSVERLDDGRTVYGYTF. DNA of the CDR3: TGCAGCGTTGAACGGTTAGACGATGGCAGAACCGTCTATGGCTACACCTTC. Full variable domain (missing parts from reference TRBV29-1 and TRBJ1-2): SAVISQKPSRDICQRGTSLTIQCQVDSQVTMMFWYRQQPGQSLTLIATANQGSEATYESGFVIDKFPISRPNLTFSTLTVSNMSPEDSSIYLCSVERLDDGRTVYGYTFGSGTRLTVV.

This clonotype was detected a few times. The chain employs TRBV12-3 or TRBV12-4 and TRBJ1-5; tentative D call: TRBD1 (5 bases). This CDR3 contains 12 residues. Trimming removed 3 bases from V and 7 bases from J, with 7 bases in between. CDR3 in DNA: TGTGCCAGCAGTTTTTCAGGGCAGCCCCAGCATTTT. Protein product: CASSFSGQPQHF.

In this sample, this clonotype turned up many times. CDR3: CSVDGSYEQYF. As DNA, the CDR3 is TGCAGCGTTGACGGTTCCTACGAGCAGTACTTC. The chain couples TRBV29-1 to TRBJ2-7, with unresolved D. The germline CDR1 and CDR2 sequences are SQVTM and ANQGSEA. The V end lost 3 bases, the J end lost 1 base, and 4 bases lay between the germline ends. The CDR3 totals 11 residues.

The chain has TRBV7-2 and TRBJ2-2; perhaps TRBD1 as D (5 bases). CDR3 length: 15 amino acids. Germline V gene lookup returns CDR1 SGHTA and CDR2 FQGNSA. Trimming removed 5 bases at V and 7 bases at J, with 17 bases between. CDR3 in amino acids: CASSPRNPTDGELFF. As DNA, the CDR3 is TGTGCCAGCAGCCCCCGAAACCCGACAGACGGGGAGCTGTTTTTT.

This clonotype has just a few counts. CDR3 in amino acids: CASGSVGNTEAFF. The CDR3 nucleotides are TGTGCCAGCGGGTCCGTGGGGAACACTGAAGCTTTCTTT. The chain combines TRBV7-8 with TRBJ1-1, with unresolved D. The CDR3 loop spans 13 amino acids. The V end lost 8 bases, the J end lost 1 base, and 11 bases lay between the germline ends. The germline V gene has CDR1 SGHVS and CDR2 FQNEAQ.

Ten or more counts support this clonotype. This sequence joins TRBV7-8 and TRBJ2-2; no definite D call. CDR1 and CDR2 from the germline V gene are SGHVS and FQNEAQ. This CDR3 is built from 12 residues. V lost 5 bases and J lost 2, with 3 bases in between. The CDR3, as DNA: TGTGCCAGCAGCGCTAACACCGGGGAGCTGTTTTTT. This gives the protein CASSANTGELFF.

The CDR3 spells CATSVVGLAGAQETQYF. CDR3 DNA: TGTGCCACCAGCGTGGTTGGGCTTGCAGGGGCCCAAGAGACCCAGTACTTC. The J gene is TRBJ2-5, the V gene TRBV24-1, with D perhaps matching TRBD1 (6 bases). Germline V gene data show CDR1 as KGHDR and CDR2 as SFDVKD. CDR3 size: 17 residues. The germline V and J ends were trimmed by 7 bases and 1 base, with 21 bases remaining between them.

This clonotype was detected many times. Here the CDR3 reads CSPGQGSQAFF. The CDR3 bases are TGCAGCCCAGGACAGGGGAGTCAAGCTTTCTTT. J is TRBJ1-1 and V is TRBV29-1; 9 nucleotides line up with TRBD1. With 8 bases clipped from V and 9 bases from J, the junction kept 7 bases outside the gene matches. Germline V gene lookup returns CDR1 SQVTM and CDR2 ANQGSEA. There are 11 residues in the CDR3.

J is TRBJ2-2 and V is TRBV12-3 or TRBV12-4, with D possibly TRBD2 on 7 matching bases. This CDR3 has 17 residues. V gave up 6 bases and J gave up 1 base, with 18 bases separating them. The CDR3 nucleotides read TGTGCCAGCAGCTTGGCCGGGGGGCACCAGAACACCGGGGAGCTGTTTTTT. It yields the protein CASSLAGGHQNTGELFF.

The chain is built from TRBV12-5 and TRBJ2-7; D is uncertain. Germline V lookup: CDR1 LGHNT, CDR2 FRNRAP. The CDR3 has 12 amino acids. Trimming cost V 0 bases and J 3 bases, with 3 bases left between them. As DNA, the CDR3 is TGTGCTAGTGGTTTGGTAAACTACGAGCAGTACTTC. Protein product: CASGLVNYEQYF.

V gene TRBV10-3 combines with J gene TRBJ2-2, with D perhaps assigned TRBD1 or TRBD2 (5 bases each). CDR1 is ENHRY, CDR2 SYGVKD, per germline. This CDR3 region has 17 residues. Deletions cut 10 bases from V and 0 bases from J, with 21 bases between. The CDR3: CASSLLPGRANTGELFF. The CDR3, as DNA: TGTGCCAGCAGCCTACTTCCGGGACGTGCGAACACCGGGGAGCTGTTTTTT.

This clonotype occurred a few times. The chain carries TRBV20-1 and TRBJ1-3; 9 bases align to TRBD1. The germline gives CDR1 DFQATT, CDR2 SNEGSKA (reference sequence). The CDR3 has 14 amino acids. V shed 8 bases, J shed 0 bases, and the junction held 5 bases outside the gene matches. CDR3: CSPQGAFSGNTIYF. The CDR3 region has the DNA TGCAGTCCACAGGGGGCTTTCTCTGGAAACACCATATATTTT.

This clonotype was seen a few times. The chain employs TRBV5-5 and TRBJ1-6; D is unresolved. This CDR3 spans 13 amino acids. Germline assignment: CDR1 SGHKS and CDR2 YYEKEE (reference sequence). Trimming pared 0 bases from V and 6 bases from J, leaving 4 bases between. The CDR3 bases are TGTGCCAGCAGCTTGGCCGTTAATTCACCCCTCCACTTT. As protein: CASSLAVNSPLHF.

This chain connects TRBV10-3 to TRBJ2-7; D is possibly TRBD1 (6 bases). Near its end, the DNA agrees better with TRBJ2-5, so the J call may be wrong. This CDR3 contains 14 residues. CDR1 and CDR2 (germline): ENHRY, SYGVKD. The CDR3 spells CAISLDRIAQTQYF. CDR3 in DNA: TGTGCCATCAGTCTCGACAGGATCGCCCAGACCCAGTACTTC.

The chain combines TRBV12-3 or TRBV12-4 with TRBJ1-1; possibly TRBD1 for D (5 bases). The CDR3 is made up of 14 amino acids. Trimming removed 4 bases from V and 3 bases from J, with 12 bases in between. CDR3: CASSSTVGDTEAFF. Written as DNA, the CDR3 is TGTGCCAGCAGTTCGACAGTCGGGGACACTGAAGCTTTCTTT.

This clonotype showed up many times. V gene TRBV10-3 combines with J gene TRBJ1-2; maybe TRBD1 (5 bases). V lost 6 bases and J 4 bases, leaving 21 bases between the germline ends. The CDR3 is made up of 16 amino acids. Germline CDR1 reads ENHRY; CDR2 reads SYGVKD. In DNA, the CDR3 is TGTGCCATCAGGCCCGACGGGGGACGGGTCGTCTATGGCTACACCTTC. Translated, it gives CAIRPDGGRVVYGYTF.

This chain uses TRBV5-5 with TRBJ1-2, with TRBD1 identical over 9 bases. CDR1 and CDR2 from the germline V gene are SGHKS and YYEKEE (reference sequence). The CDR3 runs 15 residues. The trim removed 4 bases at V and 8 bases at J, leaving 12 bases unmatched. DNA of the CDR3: TGTGCCAGCAGCCCTAGGGGGGACAGGGAAGGAGGCTACACCTTC. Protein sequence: CASSPRGDREGGYTF.

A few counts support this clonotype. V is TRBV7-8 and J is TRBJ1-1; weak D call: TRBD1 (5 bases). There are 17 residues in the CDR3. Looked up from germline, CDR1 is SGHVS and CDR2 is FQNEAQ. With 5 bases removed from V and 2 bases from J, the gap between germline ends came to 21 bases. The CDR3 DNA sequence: TGTGCCAGCAGCCCCCGAAGGACGGGGGGACCCAACACTGAAGCTTTCTTT. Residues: CASSPRRTGGPNTEAFF. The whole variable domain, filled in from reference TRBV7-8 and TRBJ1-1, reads GAGVSQSPRYKVAKRGQDVALRCDPISGHVSLFWYQQALGQGPEFLTYFQNEAQLDKSGLPSDRFFAERPEGSVSTLKIQRTQQEDSAVYLCASSPRRTGGPNTEAFFGQGTRLTVV.

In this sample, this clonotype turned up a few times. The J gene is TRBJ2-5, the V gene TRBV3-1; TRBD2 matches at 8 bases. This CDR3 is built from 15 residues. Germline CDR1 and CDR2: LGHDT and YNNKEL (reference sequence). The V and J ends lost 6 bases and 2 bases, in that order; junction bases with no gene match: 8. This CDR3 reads CASSWSGRGQETQYF. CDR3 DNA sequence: TGTGCCAGCAGTTGGAGCGGGAGAGGGCAAGAGACCCAGTACTTC.

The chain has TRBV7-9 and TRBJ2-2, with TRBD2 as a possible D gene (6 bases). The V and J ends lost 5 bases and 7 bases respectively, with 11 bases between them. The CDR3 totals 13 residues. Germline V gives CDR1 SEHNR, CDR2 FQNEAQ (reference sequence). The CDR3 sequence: CASSPSGVGELFF. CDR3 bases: TGTGCCAGCAGCCCTTCGGGGGTCGGGGAGCTGTTTTTT.

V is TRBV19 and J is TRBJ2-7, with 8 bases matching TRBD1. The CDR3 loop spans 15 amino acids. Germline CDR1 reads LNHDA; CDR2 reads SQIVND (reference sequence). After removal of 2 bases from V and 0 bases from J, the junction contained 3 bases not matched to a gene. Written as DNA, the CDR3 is TGTGCCAGTAGTATAAGGACAGGGTTCTCCTACGAGCAGTACTTC. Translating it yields CASSIRTGFSYEQYF.

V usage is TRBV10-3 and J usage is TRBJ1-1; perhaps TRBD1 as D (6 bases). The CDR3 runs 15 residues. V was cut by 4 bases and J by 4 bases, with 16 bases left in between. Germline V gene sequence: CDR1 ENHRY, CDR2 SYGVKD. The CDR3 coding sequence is TGTGCCATCAGTGCACTACAGGGAGGATCCACTGAAGCTTTCTTT. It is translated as CAISALQGGSTEAFF.

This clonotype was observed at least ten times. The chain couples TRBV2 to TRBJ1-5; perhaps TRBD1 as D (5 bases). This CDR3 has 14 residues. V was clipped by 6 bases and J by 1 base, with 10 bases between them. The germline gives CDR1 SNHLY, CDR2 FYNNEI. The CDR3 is CASRSGGSNQPQHF. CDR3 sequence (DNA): TGTGCCAGCAGAAGCGGGGGAAGCAATCAGCCCCAGCATTTT.